The sequence of this T cell receptor (beta chain) was determined in a study of CD8 T cells in ankylosing spondylitis (dated by TCRdb to 2016 to 2017). With regard to the full study: To find TCR variants linked to disease, the study profiled T cell receptor beta repertoires in ankylosing spondylitis patients and healthy donors. The whole study cohort included 85 to 120 healthy donors and over 20 ankylosing spondylitis patients. Samples of peripheral blood were taken, and for ankylosing spondylitis patients, synovial fluid was collected as well. Study-wide conclusions, independent of this receptor: Some motif variants were previously reported in synovial fluid and blood of reactive arthritis patients, suggesting common disease-initiation mechanisms. A TCR beta motif of about 8 highly homologous amino acid variants appeared characteristic of blood from ankylosing spondylitis patients. A CD8+ phenotype was shown by the disease-linked clones, which were found at relatively low frequencies in peripheral blood. The disease-linked clones were reported as significantly enriched in matched synovial fluid samples from ankylosing spondylitis patients.

This clonotype was counted ten times or more. The specificity of this receptor is unknown. Base qualities are not provided; no much larger clone lies one nucleotide away. For this chain, trimming is 4 bases at the V end and 0 bases at the J end, and the number of junction bases without a gene match is 5. The germline V gene (reference sequence) supplies CDR1 SGHKS and CDR2 YYEKEE. The CDR3 has 15 amino acids, counting the end cysteine and phenylalanine. Kept here is only the CDR3 DNA, which spans 45 bases and is read in frame from base 1. For sequencing, an Illumina HiSeq 2500 was employed. Quantitative 5'-RACE with molecular barcodes was used to prepare TCR beta libraries. The authors' pipeline ran thus. To identify disease-linked TCR variants, a new computational method was used, one built on a probabilistic model of VDJ rearrangement. TCRdb reanalyzed the raw reads on its own, using fastp at Q25 for trimming and MiXCR for clone calling, and kept in-frame beta chains. Under each unique CDR3 protein, matching rows form one entry showing the most common genes and DNA. The V and J calls and clone size come from TCRdb's table, not from the authors' own analysis. Present in this sample are 100,000 to 150,000 distinct CDR3 sequences, 9.3% of which were seen just once. Approximately 3.4% of the sample is held by the ten biggest clonotypes.

Recombination linked TRBV5-5 to TRBJ2-7, and 9 bases in between align with TRBD1. This receptor was taken from a male donor with ankylosing spondylitis or in good health (not recorded which). Sequenced: blood, either unsorted or a sorted T cell fraction (not recorded which). The CDR3 region: CASSQTGQGSYEQYF. The DNA sequence is given as TGTGCCAGCAGCCAGACGGGACAGGGCTCCTACGAGCAGTACTTC.